This is a list of T cell receptor beta chains from one sample in a study of blood T cell repertoires in COVID-19. Libraries were prepared by immunoSEQ multiplex PCR; TCRdb keeps only in-frame clonotypes and omits some of them. The sample has about 140,000 clones; approximately 84% are singletons. The sample was PBMCs or T cells enriched from blood (not recorded which). The receptors come from a man between 35 and 55 years old with acute COVID-19. Both conserved end residues are part of each CDR3. Each record gives: clone size, J gene, CDR3 length, V gene, D gene, CDR3 protein, CDR3 DNA. A D gene is named only where the DNA matches it firmly. A clone size is listed for some rows: how often the clone was seen (once, few, many), or a class if it is expanded.

abundance: few; j_gene: TRBJ2-1; len: 14; v_gene: TRBV20-1; d_gene: TRBD2; CDR3aa: CSASKSGGSTEQFF; CDR3nt: TGCAGTGCTAGTAAGAGCGGGGGTAGCACTGAGCAGTTCTTC
abundance: NA; j_gene: TRBJ1-5; len: 13; v_gene: TRBV12-3/TRBV12-4; d_gene: NA; CDR3aa: CASSLAGNQPQHF; CDR3nt: TGTGCCAGCAGTTTGGCCGGGAACCAGCCCCAGCATTTT
abundance: NA; j_gene: TRBJ1-2; len: 14; v_gene: TRBV19; d_gene: NA; CDR3aa: CASTIAGVNYGYTF; CDR3nt: TGTGCCAGTACCATCGCAGGGGTAAACTATGGCTACACCTTC
abundance: NA; j_gene: TRBJ1-3; len: 16; v_gene: TRBV5-1; d_gene: TRBD1; CDR3aa: CASSSGTGVDGNTIYF; CDR3nt: TGCGCCAGCAGCTCGGGGACAGGGGTTGATGGAAACACCATATATTTT
abundance: once; j_gene: TRBJ1-1; len: 13; v_gene: TRBV28; d_gene: NA; CDR3aa: CASSLIGKGGAFF; CDR3nt: TGTGCCAGCAGTTTAATTGGGAAAGGGGGAGCTTTCTTT
abundance: NA; j_gene: TRBJ2-1; len: 16; v_gene: TRBV2; d_gene: TRBD2; CDR3aa: CASSDLRLAPYNEQFF; CDR3nt: TGTGCCAGCAGTGACCTAAGACTAGCCCCATACAATGAGCAGTTCTTC
abundance: NA; j_gene: TRBJ1-1; len: 15; v_gene: TRBV27; d_gene: NA; CDR3aa: CASSLSRGRGTEAFF; CDR3nt: TGTGCCAGCAGTTTATCGAGAGGGAGGGGCACTGAAGCTTTCTTT
abundance: NA; j_gene: TRBJ2-5; len: 14; v_gene: TRBV5-4; d_gene: NA; CDR3aa: CASSLGQGLETQYF; CDR3nt: TGTGCCAGCAGCTTGGGGCAGGGTTTGGAGACCCAGTACTTC
abundance: NA; j_gene: TRBJ1-5; len: 15; v_gene: TRBV28; d_gene: TRBD1; CDR3aa: CASRRGRLRNQPQHF; CDR3nt: TGTGCCAGCAGAAGGGGGCGTCTGCGCAATCAGCCCCAGCATTTT
abundance: few; j_gene: TRBJ2-2; len: 15; v_gene: TRBV27; d_gene: TRBD2; CDR3aa: CASSLWEGKTGELFF; CDR3nt: TGTGCCAGTTCTTTGTGGGAGGGCAAGACCGGGGAGCTGTTTTTT
abundance: NA; j_gene: TRBJ2-3; len: 15; v_gene: TRBV28; d_gene: TRBD1; CDR3aa: CASSFTGGYTDTQYF; CDR3nt: TGTGCCAGCAGCTTTACAGGGGGTTACACAGATACGCAGTATTTT
abundance: few; j_gene: TRBJ1-2; len: 11; v_gene: TRBV29-1; d_gene: TRBD1; CDR3aa: CSVETGAGYTF; CDR3nt: TGCAGCGTCGAGACAGGGGCCGGCTACACCTTC
abundance: once; j_gene: TRBJ1-1; len: 12; v_gene: TRBV9; d_gene: TRBD1; CDR3aa: CASSVDRGEAFF; CDR3nt: TGTGCCAGCAGCGTAGACAGGGGCGAAGCTTTCTTT
abundance: NA; j_gene: TRBJ1-1; len: 16; v_gene: TRBV6-5; d_gene: NA; CDR3aa: CASSYSDGEHSTEAFF; CDR3nt: TGTGCCAGCAGTTACTCGGATGGGGAGCACAGCACTGAAGCTTTCTTT
abundance: NA; j_gene: TRBJ2-5; len: 14; v_gene: TRBV29-1; d_gene: NA; CDR3aa: CSVENSGRAETQYF; CDR3nt: TGCAGCGTTGAAAATTCCGGGAGAGCAGAGACCCAGTACTTC
abundance: NA; j_gene: TRBJ1-4; len: 15; v_gene: TRBV11-2; d_gene: NA; CDR3aa: CASSPRQGRGEKLFF; CDR3nt: TGTGCCAGCAGCCCTCGGCAGGGAAGGGGGGAAAAACTGTTTTTT
abundance: NA; j_gene: TRBJ2-7; len: 16; v_gene: TRBV9; d_gene: TRBD2; CDR3aa: CASSPGGSSGSYEQYF; CDR3nt: TGTGCCAGCAGCCCAGGTGGGTCTAGCGGCTCCTACGAGCAGTACTTC
abundance: once; j_gene: TRBJ1-6; len: 15; v_gene: TRBV27; d_gene: NA; CDR3aa: CASSLRGAYNSPLHF; CDR3nt: TGTGCCAGCAGTCTGCGGGGGGCTTATAATTCACCCCTCCACTTT
abundance: NA; j_gene: TRBJ2-2; len: 16; v_gene: TRBV9; d_gene: TRBD2; CDR3aa: CASSVEAGGQTGELFF; CDR3nt: TGTGCCAGCAGCGTAGAGGCGGGGGGGCAGACCGGGGAGCTGTTTTTT
abundance: few; j_gene: TRBJ2-7; len: 15; v_gene: TRBV19; d_gene: NA; CDR3aa: CASSIGEQTLYEQYF; CDR3nt: TGTGCCAGTAGTATAGGAGAACAGACCCTCTACGAGCAGTACTTC
abundance: NA; j_gene: TRBJ1-4; len: 14; v_gene: TRBV11-2; d_gene: NA; CDR3aa: CASSRFLTNEKLFF; CDR3nt: TGTGCCAGCAGCCGGTTTTTAACTAATGAAAAACTGTTTTTT
abundance: NA; j_gene: TRBJ2-1; len: 15; v_gene: TRBV24-1; d_gene: TRBD1; CDR3aa: CATSDTGQGWNEQFF; CDR3nt: TGTGCCACCAGTGACACGGGACAGGGGTGGAATGAGCAGTTCTTC
abundance: NA; j_gene: TRBJ2-1; len: 10; v_gene: TRBV2; d_gene: NA; CDR3aa: CASRAAVLFF; CDR3nt: TGTGCCAGCCGAGCGGCCGTACTGTTCTTC
abundance: NA; j_gene: TRBJ2-5; len: 14; v_gene: TRBV5-1; d_gene: TRBD2; CDR3aa: CASTPGGAGETQYF; CDR3nt: TGCGCCAGCACCCCGGGGGGGGCGGGAGAGACCCAGTACTTC
abundance: NA; j_gene: TRBJ2-2; len: 15; v_gene: TRBV7-2; d_gene: TRBD2; CDR3aa: CASSTSGGNTGELFF; CDR3nt: TGTGCCAGCAGCACTAGCGGGGGGAACACCGGGGAGCTGTTTTTT
abundance: NA; j_gene: TRBJ1-1; len: 14; v_gene: TRBV15; d_gene: NA; CDR3aa: CATSRDPGDTEAFF; CDR3nt: TGTGCCACCAGCAGAGATCCGGGGGACACTGAAGCTTTCTTT
abundance: NA; j_gene: TRBJ1-2; len: 17; v_gene: TRBV3-1/TRBV3-2; d_gene: NA; CDR3aa: CASSQGWARGDDYGYTF; CDR3nt: TGTGCCAGCAGCCAAGGGTGGGCCAGGGGTGATGACTATGGCTACACCTTC
abundance: NA; j_gene: TRBJ2-1; len: 15; v_gene: TRBV18; d_gene: TRBD2; CDR3aa: CASSPTSGSWNEQFF; CDR3nt: TGTGCCAGCTCACCGACTAGCGGGAGTTGGAATGAGCAGTTCTTC
abundance: NA; j_gene: TRBJ2-2; len: 16; v_gene: TRBV9; d_gene: TRBD1; CDR3aa: CASSVTGGLNTGELFF; CDR3nt: TGTGCCAGCAGCGTCACAGGGGGCTTGAACACCGGGGAGCTGTTTTTT
abundance: NA; j_gene: TRBJ1-3; len: 15; v_gene: TRBV11-2; d_gene: NA; CDR3aa: CASSLSRTTGNTIYF; CDR3nt: TGTGCCAGCAGCTTAAGCAGGACTACTGGAAACACCATATATTTT
abundance: NA; j_gene: TRBJ1-1; len: 16; v_gene: TRBV4-1; d_gene: TRBD1; CDR3aa: CASRPGQGVMNTEAFF; CDR3nt: TGCGCCAGCAGACCCGGACAGGGTGTAATGAACACTGAAGCTTTCTTT
abundance: NA; j_gene: TRBJ2-2; len: 20; v_gene: TRBV9; d_gene: TRBD2; CDR3aa: CASSGRDRRGLAGGTGELFF; CDR3nt: TGTGCCAGCAGCGGCCGGGACAGGAGAGGACTAGCGGGGGGTACCGGGGAGCTGTTTTTT
abundance: NA; j_gene: TRBJ2-1; len: 15; v_gene: TRBV24-1; d_gene: NA; CDR3aa: CATSDLVGQTNEQFF; CDR3nt: TGTGCCACCAGTGATTTAGTCGGACAGACCAATGAGCAGTTCTTC
abundance: NA; j_gene: TRBJ1-2; len: 14; v_gene: TRBV7-8; d_gene: NA; CDR3aa: CASSTRQVVGGYTF; CDR3nt: TGTGCCAGCAGCACCCGACAGGTGGTGGGTGGCTACACCTTC
abundance: NA; j_gene: TRBJ1-1; len: 14; v_gene: TRBV12-5; d_gene: NA; CDR3aa: CASGLEPGATEAFF; CDR3nt: TGTGCTAGTGGTTTGGAACCAGGGGCCACTGAAGCTTTCTTT
abundance: few; j_gene: TRBJ2-7; len: 14; v_gene: TRBV6-5; d_gene: NA; CDR3aa: CASRIEIGSYEQYF; CDR3nt: TGTGCCAGCAGGATCGAAATCGGCTCCTACGAGCAGTACTTC
abundance: NA; j_gene: TRBJ2-1; len: 17; v_gene: TRBV7-9; d_gene: TRBD2; CDR3aa: CASSLSSGGSHYNEQFF; CDR3nt: TGTGCCAGCAGCCTCTCTTCTGGCGGGAGCCACTACAATGAGCAGTTCTTC
abundance: NA; j_gene: TRBJ1-6; len: 18; v_gene: TRBV2; d_gene: TRBD1; CDR3aa: CASRPDRGISSYNSPLHF; CDR3nt: TGTGCCAGCAGACCCGACAGGGGGATCAGCTCCTATAATTCACCCCTCCACTTT
abundance: NA; j_gene: TRBJ1-5; len: 13; v_gene: TRBV4-3; d_gene: NA; CDR3aa: CASSQSRNQPQHF; CDR3nt: TGCGCCAGCAGCCAGTCACGGAATCAGCCCCAGCATTTT
abundance: NA; j_gene: TRBJ2-3; len: 12; v_gene: TRBV12-3/TRBV12-4; d_gene: NA; CDR3aa: CATSWGGDTQYF; CDR3nt: TGTGCCACCTCCTGGGGCGGAGATACGCAGTATTTT
abundance: NA; j_gene: TRBJ2-5; len: 15; v_gene: TRBV10-1; d_gene: TRBD2; CDR3aa: CASSESTSGRETQYF; CDR3nt: TGCGCCAGCAGTGAGTCGACTAGCGGGCGAGAGACCCAGTACTTC
abundance: NA; j_gene: TRBJ1-3; len: 16; v_gene: TRBV5-1; d_gene: TRBD1; CDR3aa: CASSLSTGDTGNTIYF; CDR3nt: TGCGCCAGCAGCTTGAGTACAGGGGATACTGGAAACACCATATATTTT
abundance: NA; j_gene: TRBJ2-1; len: 15; v_gene: TRBV11-3; d_gene: NA; CDR3aa: CASSLTGSYAYEQFF; CDR3nt: TGTGCCAGCAGCTTAACGGGGTCCTATGCGTATGAGCAGTTCTTC
abundance: NA; j_gene: TRBJ2-1; len: 15; v_gene: TRBV6-5; d_gene: TRBD1; CDR3aa: CASSLQGDSHNEQFF; CDR3nt: TGTGCCAGCAGTTTACAGGGGGACTCTCACAATGAGCAGTTCTTC
abundance: NA; j_gene: TRBJ2-1; len: 13; v_gene: TRBV5-4; d_gene: TRBD2; CDR3aa: CASRPRGYNEQFF; CDR3nt: TGTGCCAGCAGGCCGCGGGGGTACAATGAGCAGTTCTTC
abundance: NA; j_gene: TRBJ1-1; len: 15; v_gene: TRBV5-1; d_gene: TRBD1; CDR3aa: CASSLDRGEMTEAFF; CDR3nt: TGCGCCAGCAGCTTGGACAGGGGTGAAATGACTGAAGCTTTCTTT
abundance: NA; j_gene: TRBJ1-1; len: 16; v_gene: TRBV28; d_gene: TRBD1; CDR3aa: CASSLQTGVGNTEAFF; CDR3nt: TGTGCCAGCAGTTTACAAACAGGGGTGGGGAACACTGAAGCTTTCTTT
abundance: few; j_gene: TRBJ2-7; len: 15; v_gene: TRBV18; d_gene: NA; CDR3aa: CASSPSQDTSYEQYF; CDR3nt: TGTGCCAGCTCACCCAGCCAGGATACCTCCTACGAGCAGTACTTC
abundance: NA; j_gene: TRBJ2-7; len: 16; v_gene: TRBV30; d_gene: NA; CDR3aa: CAWSPGESALAYEQYF; CDR3nt: TGTGCCTGGAGCCCCGGAGAAAGCGCTCTTGCCTACGAGCAGTACTTC
abundance: NA; j_gene: TRBJ2-7; len: 14; v_gene: TRBV19; d_gene: NA; CDR3aa: CASSIGDSSYEQYF; CDR3nt: TGTGCCAGTAGCATAGGGGACTCGTCCTACGAGCAGTACTTC
abundance: NA; j_gene: TRBJ2-1; len: 16; v_gene: TRBV18; d_gene: TRBD1; CDR3aa: CASSRSGTVSYNEQFF; CDR3nt: TGTGCCAGCTCCCGGTCCGGGACAGTCTCCTACAATGAGCAGTTCTTC
abundance: NA; j_gene: TRBJ2-7; len: 13; v_gene: TRBV28; d_gene: TRBD2; CDR3aa: CASTSGISYEQYF; CDR3nt: TGTGCCAGCACTAGCGGGATTTCCTACGAGCAGTACTTC
abundance: NA; j_gene: TRBJ1-3; len: 17; v_gene: TRBV4-1; d_gene: NA; CDR3aa: CASSQDRGSRSGNTIYF; CDR3nt: TGCGCCAGCAGCCAAGACAGAGGGTCCCGCTCTGGAAACACCATATATTTT
abundance: NA; j_gene: TRBJ2-5; len: 11; v_gene: TRBV2; d_gene: NA; CDR3aa: CASSQQETQYF; CDR3nt: TGTGCCAGCAGCCAGCAAGAGACCCAGTACTTC
abundance: NA; j_gene: TRBJ1-2; len: 14; v_gene: TRBV20-1; d_gene: TRBD1; CDR3aa: CSASRLRGEAGYTF; CDR3nt: TGCAGTGCTAGTCGTCTCAGGGGGGAAGCTGGCTACACCTTC
abundance: NA; j_gene: TRBJ1-1; len: 14; v_gene: TRBV2; d_gene: TRBD1; CDR3aa: CASSSDRGSTKAFF; CDR3nt: TGTGCCAGCAGTTCCGACAGGGGGTCAACGAAAGCTTTCTTT
abundance: NA; j_gene: TRBJ2-5; len: 15; v_gene: TRBV6-5; d_gene: TRBD1; CDR3aa: CASRVAGGLQETQYF; CDR3nt: TGTGCCAGCAGGGTGGCAGGGGGTTTACAAGAGACCCAGTACTTC
abundance: NA; j_gene: TRBJ1-2; len: 14; v_gene: TRBV9; d_gene: TRBD1; CDR3aa: CASSVGEQGYGYTF; CDR3nt: TGTGCCAGCAGCGTAGGAGAACAGGGGTATGGCTACACCTTC